Each of the 15 T cell receptor beta chains below was sequenced from the same sample in a study. Each CDR3 protein is one row after TCRdb ran MiXCR on the RT-PCR reads. The sample has hundreds of thousands of distinct CDR3 sequences, 14% seen once. The sample taken for sequencing was memory CD4+ T cells from blood. The receptors stem from a female donor in good health, serving as a healthy control.

This sequence joins TRBV27 and TRBJ1-5, with D tentatively TRBD1 (6 bases). CDR3 length equals 15 residues. The germline V and J ends were trimmed by 3 bases and 6 bases, with 15 bases remaining between them. Germline CDR1 and CDR2: MNHEY and SMNVEV (reference sequence). The CDR3 nucleotides read TGTGCCAGCAGTTTGGCACAGGGTTCTACTCAGCCCCAGCATTTT. Its translation: CASSLAQGSTQPQHF.

This clonotype has a count of ten or more. The gene calls are TRBV13 and TRBJ1-6; 9 nucleotides match TRBD1. CDR1 and CDR2 (germline): PRHDT, FYEKMQ (reference sequence). V was pared by 6 bases and J by 10 bases, with 7 bases of the junction left unmatched. The CDR3 contains 14 residues. DNA for the CDR3: TGTGCCAGCAGAATCCGGGACAGGGCGTCACCCCTCCACTTT. This sequence encodes CASRIRDRASPLHF. The complete variable domain, with remaining parts taken from reference TRBV13 and TRBJ1-6, reads AAGVIQSPRHLIKEKRETATLKCYPIPRHDTVYWYQQGPGQDPQFLISFYEKMQSDKGSIPDRFSAQQFSDYHSELNMSSLELGDSALYFCASRIRDRASPLHFGNGTRLTVT.

This CDR3 is CSAYQRAGANVLTF. The CDR3 DNA follows: TGCAGTGCTTACCAGAGGGCTGGGGCCAACGTCCTGACTTTC. This rearrangement joins TRBV20-1 to TRBJ2-6; possible D gene TRBD2, 5 bases. Germline CDR1 reads DFQATT; CDR2 reads SNEGSKA (reference sequence). The V and J ends lost 5 bases and 2 bases respectively, with 10 bases between them. The CDR3 length is 14 residues.

The chain is built from TRBV27 and TRBJ2-3; possible D gene TRBD1, 6 bases. Looked up from germline, CDR1 is MNHEY and CDR2 is SMNVEV (reference sequence). V shed 5 bases and J shed 7 bases, with 19 bases lying between them. The CDR3 spans 15 residues. CDR3 sequence: CASSLRPQGLNTQYF. The DNA of the CDR3 is TGTGCCAGCAGTCTCCGGCCACAGGGTCTCAATACGCAGTATTTT.

The J gene is TRBJ2-1, the V gene TRBV20-1; D perhaps matches TRBD2 (6 bases). This CDR3 contains 13 residues. Trimming took off 5 bases at V and 7 bases at J, with 15 bases between the two ends. Germline CDR1 is DFQATT and CDR2 is SNEGSKA (reference sequence). CDR3 in amino acids: CSAPPGVTNEQFF. The CDR3 DNA reads TGCAGTGCTCCCCCGGGGGTTACTAATGAGCAGTTCTTC.

This sequence joins TRBV27 and TRBJ1-6; D uncertain. Germline CDR1 is MNHEY and CDR2 is SMNVEV (reference sequence). The CDR3 has 15 amino acids. V gave up 2 bases and J gave up 7 bases, with 12 bases separating them. The CDR3 DNA is TGTGCCAGCAGTTTAGGAGGAGTAGGCAATTCACCCCTCCACTTT. Translating gives CASSLGGVGNSPLHF.

This clonotype was seen a few times. The rearrangement uses TRBV4-3 and TRBJ1-1; tentative D call: TRBD1 (5 bases). CDR3 size: 14 residues. Germline assignment: CDR1 LGHNA and CDR2 YSLEER. Trimming took off 1 base at V and 3 bases at J, with 9 bases between the two ends. CDR3 DNA sequence: TGCGCCAGCAGCCAAGTTCCAGGGCACACTGAAGCTTTCTTT. It yields the protein CASSQVPGHTEAFF.

This clonotype came up a few times. A junction end diverges from the germline sequence, so it may reflect a read error. V and J are TRBV4-1 and TRBJ1-1, with 9 positions matching TRBD1. The germline CDR1 and CDR2 sequences are MGHRA and YSYEKL. The CDR3 is 14 residues long. The CDR3 loop reads CASSKDFRDREAFF. The CDR3, as DNA: TGCGCCAGCAGCAAAGATTTCCGGGACAGGGAGGCTTTCTTT.

The V call is TRBV5-1, the J call TRBJ1-2; D is unresolved. Germline V gives CDR1 SGHRS, CDR2 YFSETQ. Trimming took 5 bases from V and 2 from J, leaving 7 bases between them. CDR3 length equals 12 residues. CDR3 sequence: CASREQNYGYTF. The CDR3 DNA sequence: TGCGCCAGCAGGGAACAGAACTATGGCTACACCTTC. The variable domain in full, with the rest retrieved from reference TRBV5-1 and TRBJ1-2, is KAGVTQTPRYLIKTRGQQVTLSCSPISGHRSVSWYQQTPGQGLQFLFEYFSETQRNKGNFPGRFSGRQFSNSRSEMNVSTLELGDSALYLCASREQNYGYTFGSGTRLTVV.

This clonotype came up a few times. This chain links TRBV27 with TRBJ2-5, with D possibly matching TRBD2 (6 bases). The CDR3 consists of 15 residues. Germline CDR1 MNHEY, CDR2 SMNVEV (reference sequence). Trimming left V 3 bases short and J 5 bases short, with 16 bases between. CDR3 sequence reads: CASSLRLVLGETQYF. The CDR3 DNA reads as TGTGCCAGCAGTTTGAGACTAGTCTTGGGCGAGACCCAGTACTTC.

The table lists this clonotype with a few counts. The chain employs TRBV12-3 or TRBV12-4 and TRBJ2-3; 10 nucleotides line up with TRBD1. Germline trimming cut 6 bases from V and 3 bases from J; bases unmatched to any gene: 12. This CDR3 region has 17 residues. CDR3 in DNA: TGTGCCAGCAGAACCCCGCCGGGACAGGGGTCAACAGATACGCAGTATTTT. Its translation: CASRTPPGQGSTDTQYF.

V is TRBV3-1 and J is TRBJ1-6; D is unclear. V was shortened by 0 bases and J by 7 bases, with 10 bases between the two germline ends. Germline V gene sequence: CDR1 LGHDT, CDR2 YNNKEL (reference sequence). There are 15 residues in the CDR3. In DNA, the CDR3 is TGTGCCAGCAGCCAAGAGTATGCAGGAAATTCACCCCTCCACTTT. Protein product: CASSQEYAGNSPLHF.

The chain recombines TRBV20-1 with TRBJ2-3; TRBD1 matches 8 bases. The V gene end was trimmed by 1 base and the J gene end by 5 bases; junction bases not matched to a gene: 11. Germline CDR1 reads DFQATT; CDR2 reads SNEGSKA (reference sequence). The CDR3 is made up of 16 amino acids. As DNA, the CDR3 is TGCAGTGCTAGAGCACTCGGGACAGGTGATTTAGATACGCAGTATTTT. Its translation is CSARALGTGDLDTQYF.

The CDR3, as DNA: TGTGCCAGCACCTTATCAGGTTCGACTAGCGTCGGCTACACCTTC. It specifies CASTLSGSTSVGYTF. The genes are TRBV27 and TRBJ1-2; D is ambiguous. CDR1 is MNHEY and CDR2 is SMNVEV in the germline V gene (reference sequence). V lost 7 bases, J lost 8 bases, and 23 bases lay in between. The length of the CDR3 is 15 residues.

This clonotype was counted at least ten times. The J gene is TRBJ2-1, the V gene TRBV5-5, with D perhaps TRBD1 or TRBD2 (5 bases each). Trimming shortened V by 3 bases and J by 3 bases, and 10 bases separated the two germline ends. This CDR3 has 14 amino acids. Germline-derived CDR1 and CDR2 are SGHKS and YYEKEE (reference sequence). DNA of the CDR3: TGTGCCAGCAGCTGGGACGGAATCTACAATGAGCAGTTCTTC. Residues: CASSWDGIYNEQFF.